The entry below describes one TCR beta chain. This sample stems from a study of blood T cells in healthy people across ages. This CDR3 comprises 14 residues. V gave up 5 bases and J gave up 1 base, with 14 bases separating them. Germline V gene sequence: CDR1 DFQATT, CDR2 SNEGSKA (reference sequence). Primed by a sample-barcoded 5' primer and a J-beta primer mix, a second PCR proceeded for about 6 to 11 cycles. Via MiXCR, TCRdb re-called the 5' RACE reads, giving one row per CDR3 protein. Of around 2 million distinct CDR3 sequences in the sample, about two fifths were seen once. The clonotype originates from a human donor in good health. Material for sequencing was blood. This rearrangement joins TRBV20-1 to TRBJ1-1; D is unresolved. In DNA form, the CDR3 reads TGCAGTGCTGCTCGTCCCCAGCCGAACACTGAAGCTTTCTTT. It yields the protein CSAARPQPNTEAFF.